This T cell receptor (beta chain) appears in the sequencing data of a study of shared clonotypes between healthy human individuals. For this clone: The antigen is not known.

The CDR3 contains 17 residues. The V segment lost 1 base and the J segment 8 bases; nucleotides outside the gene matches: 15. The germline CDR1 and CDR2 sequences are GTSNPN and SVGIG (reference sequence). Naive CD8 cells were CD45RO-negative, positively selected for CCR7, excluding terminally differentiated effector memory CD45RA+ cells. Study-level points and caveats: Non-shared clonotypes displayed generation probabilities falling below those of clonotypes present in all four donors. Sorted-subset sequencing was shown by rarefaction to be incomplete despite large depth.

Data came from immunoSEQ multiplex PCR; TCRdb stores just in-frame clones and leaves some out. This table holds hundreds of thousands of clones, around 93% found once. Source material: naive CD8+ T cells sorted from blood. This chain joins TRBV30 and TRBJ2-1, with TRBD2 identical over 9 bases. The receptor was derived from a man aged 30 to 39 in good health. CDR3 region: CAWSDLAAGGPRDEQFF. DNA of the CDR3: TGTGCCTGGAGTGATTTGGCCGCGGGAGGGCCACGAGATGAGCAGTTCTTC.